This T cell receptor beta chain was sequenced for a study of CD8 T cells in acute hepatitis C reinfection. Time point defined: naive CD8 control sorted from an acute-time-point sample. The CDR3 extends over 14 amino acids. Germline assignment: CDR1 SGHTS and CDR2 YDEGEE. V was pared by 1 base and J by 4 bases, with 12 bases between. TCRdb's table, derived via immunoSEQ multiplex PCR, lists solely in-frame clones and lacks some. The sample has 30,000 to 45,000 clones, approximately 85% seen once; the top ten hold roughly 11%. The sequenced sample was naive CD8+ T cells from PBMCs. The chain has TRBV5-8 and TRBJ2-7; the D is unclear. This TCR was sampled from a woman under 30 who spontaneously cleared hepatitis C infection. The CDR3 region has the DNA TGTGCCAGCAGCTTGCAGGCAGTACAGTACGAGCAGTACTTC. Translation: CASSLQAVQYEQYF.